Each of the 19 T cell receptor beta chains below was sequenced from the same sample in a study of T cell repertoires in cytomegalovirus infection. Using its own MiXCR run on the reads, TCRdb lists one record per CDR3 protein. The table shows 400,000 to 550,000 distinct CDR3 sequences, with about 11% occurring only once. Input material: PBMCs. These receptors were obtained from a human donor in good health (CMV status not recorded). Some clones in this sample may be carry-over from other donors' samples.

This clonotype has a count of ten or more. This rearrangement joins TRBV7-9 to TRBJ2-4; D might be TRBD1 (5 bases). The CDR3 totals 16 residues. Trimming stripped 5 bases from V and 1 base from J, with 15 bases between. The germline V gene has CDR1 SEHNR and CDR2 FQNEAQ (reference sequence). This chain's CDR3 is CASSPLRGFAKNIQYF. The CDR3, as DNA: TGTGCCAGCAGCCCCCTAAGGGGTTTCGCCAAAAACATTCAGTACTTC.

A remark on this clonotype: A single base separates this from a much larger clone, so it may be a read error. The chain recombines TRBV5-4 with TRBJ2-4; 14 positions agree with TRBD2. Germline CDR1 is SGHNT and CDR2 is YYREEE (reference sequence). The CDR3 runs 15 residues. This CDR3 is CASSIWTSGRYIQDF. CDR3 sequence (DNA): TGTGCCAGCAGCATCTGGACTAGCGGGAGGTACATTCAGGACTTC.

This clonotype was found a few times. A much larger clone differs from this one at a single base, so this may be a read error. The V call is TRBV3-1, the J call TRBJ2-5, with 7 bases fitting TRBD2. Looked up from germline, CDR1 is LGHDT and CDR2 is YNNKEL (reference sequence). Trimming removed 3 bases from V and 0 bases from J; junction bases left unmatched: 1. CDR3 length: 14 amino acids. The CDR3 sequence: CASSHGTNQETQYF. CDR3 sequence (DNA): TGTGCCAGCAGCCACGGGACTAACCAAGAGACCCAGTACTTC.

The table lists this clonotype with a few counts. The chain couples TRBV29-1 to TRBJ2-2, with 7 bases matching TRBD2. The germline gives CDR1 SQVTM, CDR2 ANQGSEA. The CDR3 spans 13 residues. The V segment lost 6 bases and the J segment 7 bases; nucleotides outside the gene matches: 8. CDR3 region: CSVEETSFGELFF. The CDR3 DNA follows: TGCAGCGTAGAGGAGACTAGCTTCGGGGAGCTGTTTTTT.

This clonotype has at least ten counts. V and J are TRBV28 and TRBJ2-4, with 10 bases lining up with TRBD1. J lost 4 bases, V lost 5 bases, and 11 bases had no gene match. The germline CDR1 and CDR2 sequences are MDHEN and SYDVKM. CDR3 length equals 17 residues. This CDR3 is CASSPLPGQGPKNIQYF. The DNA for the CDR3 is TGTGCCAGCAGTCCCCTCCCGGGACAGGGGCCTAAAAACATTCAGTACTTC.

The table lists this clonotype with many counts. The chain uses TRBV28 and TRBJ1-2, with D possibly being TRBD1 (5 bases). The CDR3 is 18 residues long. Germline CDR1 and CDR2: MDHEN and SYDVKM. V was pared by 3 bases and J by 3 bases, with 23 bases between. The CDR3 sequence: CASSLSESGTPPHYGYTF. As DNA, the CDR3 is TGTGCCAGCAGTTTGAGCGAGTCAGGGACTCCGCCACACTATGGCTACACCTTC.

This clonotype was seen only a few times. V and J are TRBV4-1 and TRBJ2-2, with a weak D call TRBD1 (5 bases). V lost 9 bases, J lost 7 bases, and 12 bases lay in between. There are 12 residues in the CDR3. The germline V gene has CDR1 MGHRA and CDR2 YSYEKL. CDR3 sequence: CASQGFGGELFF. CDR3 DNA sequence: TGCGCCAGTCAGGGTTTCGGCGGGGAGCTGTTTTTT.

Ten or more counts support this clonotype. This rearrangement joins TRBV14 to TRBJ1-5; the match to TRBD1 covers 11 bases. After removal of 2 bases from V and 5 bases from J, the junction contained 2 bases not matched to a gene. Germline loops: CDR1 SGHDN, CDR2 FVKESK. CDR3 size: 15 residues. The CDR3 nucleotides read TGTGCCAGCAGCCAATGGGGACAGGGGGATCAGCCCCAGCATTTT. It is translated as CASSQWGQGDQPQHF.

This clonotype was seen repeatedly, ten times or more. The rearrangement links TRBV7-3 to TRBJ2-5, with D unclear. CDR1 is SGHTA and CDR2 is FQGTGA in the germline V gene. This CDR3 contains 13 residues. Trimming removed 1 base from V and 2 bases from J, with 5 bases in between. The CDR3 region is CASSLSDQETQYF. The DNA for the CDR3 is TGTGCCAGCAGCTTAAGTGATCAAGAGACCCAGTACTTC.

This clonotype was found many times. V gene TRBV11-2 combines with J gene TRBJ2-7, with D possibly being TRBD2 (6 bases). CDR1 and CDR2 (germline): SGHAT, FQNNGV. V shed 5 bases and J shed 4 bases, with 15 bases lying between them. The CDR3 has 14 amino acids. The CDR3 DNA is TGTGCCAGCAGCCCCGGGTGGGGGGAATACGAGCAGTACTTC. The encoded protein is CASSPGWGEYEQYF.

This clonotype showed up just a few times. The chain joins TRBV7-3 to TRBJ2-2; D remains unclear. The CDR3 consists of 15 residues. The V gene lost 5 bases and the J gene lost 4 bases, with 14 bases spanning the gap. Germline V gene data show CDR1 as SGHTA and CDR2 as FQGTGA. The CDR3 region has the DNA TGTGCCAGCAGCCCCCTCTCCTCACTCACCGGGGAGCTGTTTTTT. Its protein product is CASSPLSSLTGELFF.

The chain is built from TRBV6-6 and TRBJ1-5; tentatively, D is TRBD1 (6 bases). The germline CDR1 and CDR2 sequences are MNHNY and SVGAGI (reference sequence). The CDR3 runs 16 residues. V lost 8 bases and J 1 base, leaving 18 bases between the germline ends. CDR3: CASSHGRGVSNQPQHF. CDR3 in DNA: TGTGCCAGCTCCCACGGGAGGGGGGTGAGCAATCAGCCCCAGCATTTT.

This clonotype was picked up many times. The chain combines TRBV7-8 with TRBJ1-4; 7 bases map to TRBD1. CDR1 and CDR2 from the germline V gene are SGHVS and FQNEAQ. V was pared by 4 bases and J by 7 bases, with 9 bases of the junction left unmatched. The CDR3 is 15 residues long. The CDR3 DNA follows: TGTGCCAGCAGCTCTTCCGGGACAGAGGGTGAAAAACTGTTTTTT. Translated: CASSSSGTEGEKLFF.

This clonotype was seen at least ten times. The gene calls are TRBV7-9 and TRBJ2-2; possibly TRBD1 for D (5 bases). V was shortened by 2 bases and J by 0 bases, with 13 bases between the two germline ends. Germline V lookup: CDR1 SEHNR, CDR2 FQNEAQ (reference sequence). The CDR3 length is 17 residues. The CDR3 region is CASSLSWTPANTGELFF. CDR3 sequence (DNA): TGTGCCAGCAGCTTATCATGGACACCCGCGAACACCGGGGAGCTGTTTTTT.

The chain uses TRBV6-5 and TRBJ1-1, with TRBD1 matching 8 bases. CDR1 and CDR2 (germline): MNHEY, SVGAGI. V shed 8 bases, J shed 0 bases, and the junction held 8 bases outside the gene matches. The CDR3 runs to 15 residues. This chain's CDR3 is CASVRSGGLNTEAFF. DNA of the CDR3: TGTGCCAGCGTTCGGTCAGGGGGCTTGAACACTGAAGCTTTCTTT.

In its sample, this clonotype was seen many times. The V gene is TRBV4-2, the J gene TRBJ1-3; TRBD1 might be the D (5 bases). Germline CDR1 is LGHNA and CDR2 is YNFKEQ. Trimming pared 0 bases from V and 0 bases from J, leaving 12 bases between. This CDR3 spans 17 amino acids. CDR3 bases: TGTGCCAGCAGCCAAGATCCGCGACAGAGCTCTGGAAACACCATATATTTT. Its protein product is CASSQDPRQSSGNTIYF.

The CDR3 coding sequence is TGTGCCAGCAGTCGGGACGGCAGTGGCTCCGGGGAGCTGTTTTTT. The encoded protein is CASSRDGSGSGELFF. This chain joins TRBV6-5 and TRBJ2-2; D might be TRBD1 or TRBD2, each matching 5 bases. CDR1 and CDR2 from the germline V gene are MNHEY and SVGAGI. Trimming removed 5 bases from V and 6 bases from J, with 16 bases in between. The CDR3 has 15 residues.

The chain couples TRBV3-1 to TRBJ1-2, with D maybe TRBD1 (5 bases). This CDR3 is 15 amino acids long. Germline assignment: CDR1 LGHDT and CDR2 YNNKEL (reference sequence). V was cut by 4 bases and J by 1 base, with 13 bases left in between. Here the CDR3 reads CASSPGWDRNYGYTF. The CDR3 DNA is TGTGCCAGCAGCCCAGGATGGGACCGTAACTATGGCTACACCTTC.

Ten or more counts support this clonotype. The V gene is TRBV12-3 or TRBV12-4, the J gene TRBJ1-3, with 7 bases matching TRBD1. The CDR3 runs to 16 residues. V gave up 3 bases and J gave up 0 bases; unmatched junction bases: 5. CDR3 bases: TGTGCCAGCAGTTTTACGGGACAGTTCTCTGGAAACACCATATATTTT. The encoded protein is CASSFTGQFSGNTIYF.